The 29 T cell receptor beta chains below all came from one sample that was sequenced in a study of Ad26.COV2.S vaccination and SARS-CoV-2 variants. Libraries were prepared by immunoSEQ multiplex PCR; TCRdb keeps only in-frame clonotypes and omits some of them. The table lists over 350,000 clones, approximately 90% of them singletons. Documented treatment: 19 received Ad26.COV2.S at low or high dose, single or two shots; about 5 received placebo; per-sample allocation not given. Repertoires come from day 63 after the first vaccine or placebo injection. This material consisted of peripheral blood, taken in a trial of Ad26.COV2.S vaccine versus placebo. These receptors were collected from a person aged 18 to 59 who received the Ad26.COV2.S COVID-19 vaccine or a placebo.

This chain joins TRBV15 and TRBJ2-7, with D possibly TRBD1 on 5 matching bases. CDR3 length: 15 amino acids. The V end was cut by 0 bases, the J end by 4 bases, with 13 bases between. CDR1 and CDR2 from the germline V gene are LNHNV and YYDKDF (reference sequence). This CDR3 reads CATSRDFTGAYEQYF. CDR3 DNA sequence: TGTGCCACCAGCAGAGATTTCACAGGTGCGTACGAGCAGTACTTC.

This chain connects TRBV5-6 to TRBJ1-1; TRBD1 is a possible D gene (5 bases). CDR1 and CDR2 from the germline V gene are SGHDT and YYEEEE. V dropped 0 bases and J dropped 0 bases, with 9 bases sitting between them. This CDR3 is 15 amino acids long. This CDR3 reads CASSLGQLMNTEAFF. The CDR3 DNA sequence: TGTGCCAGCAGCTTGGGACAGCTCATGAACACTGAAGCTTTCTTT.

The DNA for the CDR3 is TGCGCCAGCAGCCCCAGTGGGCGGCCGGCGTTCTCTGGAAACACCATATATTTT. Protein sequence: CASSPSGRPAFSGNTIYF. This sequence joins TRBV4-1 and TRBJ1-3; D not certain. This CDR3 contains 18 residues. V was cut by 4 bases and J by 0 bases, with 19 bases left in between. The V gene's germline CDR1 is MGHRA and CDR2 YSYEKL.

V is TRBV6-5 and J is TRBJ1-2, with D maybe TRBD1 (5 bases). Trimming left V 0 bases short and J 2 bases short, with 10 bases between. CDR1 MNHEY and CDR2 SVGAGI come from the germline V gene. There are 15 residues in the CDR3. The CDR3 DNA reads as TGTGCCAGCAGTTACTCGAAGGGGCGGAACTATGGCTACACCTTC. Its protein product is CASSYSKGRNYGYTF.

The CDR3 loop reads CASSQTRTGRNGYTF. The CDR3 region has the DNA TGTGCCAGCAGCCAGACGCGGACAGGGAGGAATGGCTACACCTTC. V and J are TRBV3-1 (or the pseudogene TRBV3-2) and TRBJ1-2, with 8 bases that match TRBD1. Germline CDR1 and CDR2: LGHDT and YNNKEL (reference sequence). V was clipped by 3 bases and J by 6 bases; unmatched bases: 9. The CDR3 has 15 amino acids.

V is TRBV4-1 and J is TRBJ2-1; D is perhaps TRBD1 (7 bases). Germline V gene data show CDR1 as MGHRA and CDR2 as YSYEKL. This CDR3 is 18 amino acids long. The V gene lost 1 base and the J gene lost 6 bases, with 22 bases spanning the gap. CDR3 loop: CASSQVSRGRGDGNEQFF. The CDR3 bases are TGCGCCAGCAGCCAAGTTAGCCGGGGCAGGGGGGACGGCAATGAGCAGTTCTTC.

The chain combines TRBV4-3 with TRBJ1-2, with D unresolved. CDR1 is LGHNA and CDR2 is YSLEER in the germline V gene. The CDR3 totals 15 residues. Trimming stripped 0 bases from V and 2 bases from J, with 10 bases between. CDR3 residues: CASSQEYGRNYGYTF. The CDR3 DNA is TGCGCCAGCAGCCAAGAGTATGGCAGAAACTATGGCTACACCTTC.

The chain combines TRBV30 with TRBJ2-4; the D is unclear. Trimming removed 5 bases at V and 0 bases at J, with 8 bases between. CDR1 and CDR2 (germline): GTSNPN, SVGIG (reference sequence). The CDR3 runs to 13 residues. CDR3 DNA: TGTGCCTGGGATAGTTTAGCCAAAAACATTCAGTACTTC. It codes for CAWDSLAKNIQYF.

This clone has only one observation. The chain combines TRBV7-6 with TRBJ2-2; D not certain. This CDR3 contains 14 residues. V dropped 2 bases and J dropped 5 bases, with 9 bases sitting between them. Germline CDR1 is SGHVS and CDR2 is FNYEAQ. The CDR3 loop is CASSLFVGTGELFF. CDR3 nucleotides: TGTGCCAGCAGCTTATTCGTGGGTACCGGGGAGCTGTTTTTT.

This clone appeared a single time. The V call is TRBV6-5, the J call TRBJ1-6; TRBD1 matches at 8 bases. The CDR3 totals 15 residues. Unmatched junction bases numbered 11, after V lost 6 bases and J lost 10 bases. Germline CDR1 and CDR2: MNHEY and SVGAGI. The CDR3 spells CASRDTGTGQSPLHF. CDR3 DNA sequence: TGTGCCAGCAGGGATACCGGGACAGGACAATCACCCCTCCACTTT.

In DNA, the CDR3 is TGTGCCAGCAGTCCAGGGGCTTATGGTGAAAAACTGTTTTTT. Translated: CASSPGAYGEKLFF. The gene calls are TRBV27 and TRBJ1-4, with D perhaps TRBD1 (6 bases). Germline lookup yields CDR1 MNHEY and CDR2 SMNVEV (reference sequence). This CDR3 has 14 amino acids. Trimming took off 5 bases at V and 7 bases at J, with 14 bases between the two ends.

The genes are TRBV7-2 and TRBJ1-1; no firm D call. This CDR3 region has 14 residues. Germline values: CDR1 SGHTA, CDR2 FQGNSA. V was cut by 5 bases and J by 2 bases, with 12 bases left in between. The CDR3 DNA reads TGTGCCAGCAGCCTCGGGCCCCAAAACACTGAAGCTTTCTTT. It encodes CASSLGPQNTEAFF. The full variable domain, completed using reference TRBV7-2 and TRBJ1-1, is GAGVSQSPSNKVTEKGKDVELRCDPISGHTALYWYRQSLGQGLEFLIYFQGNSAPDKSGLPSDRFSAERTGGSVSTLTIQRTQQEDSAVYLCASSLGPQNTEAFFGQGTRLTVV.

The rearrangement uses TRBV5-6 and TRBJ1-2; no firm D call. V lost 1 base and J lost 7, with 14 bases in between. Germline CDR1 is SGHDT and CDR2 is YYEEEE. The CDR3 spans 14 residues. The CDR3 DNA is TGTGCCAGCAGCTTGAGGAGAGCTCTAAGTGGCTACACCTTC. It codes for CASSLRRALSGYTF.

As regards this clone: Other DNA sequences in the sample encode the same CDR3. The chain couples TRBV30 to TRBJ1-5; D remains ambiguous. Germline V lookup: CDR1 GTSNPN, CDR2 SVGIG (reference sequence). Trimming left V 5 bases short and J 4 bases short, with 12 bases between. CDR3 size: 13 residues. CDR3 nucleotides: TGTGCCTGGTCTTGGGCCGGGAATCAGCCCCAGCATTTT. Encoded protein: CAWSWAGNQPQHF.

V and J are TRBV21-1 and TRBJ1-3. TRBV21-1 is classified as a pseudogene. This CDR3 is built from 17 residues. In DNA, the CDR3 is TGTGCCAGCAGCACTCGAGGGGGGGTCCGCTCTGGAAACACCATATATTTT. This encodes CASSTRGGVRSGNTIYF.

V and J are TRBV7-9 and TRBJ1-5, with TRBD1 identical over 8 bases. Germline assignment: CDR1 SEHNR and CDR2 FQNEAQ (reference sequence). V shed 4 bases and J 7 bases; nucleotides not matched to a gene: 9. The CDR3 has 15 amino acids. The CDR3 loop is CASSSGTGGGQPQHF. The CDR3 DNA is TGTGCCAGCAGCTCCGGGACAGGTGGTGGACAGCCCCAGCATTTT.

The chain joins TRBV7-2 to TRBJ2-7, with D perhaps matching TRBD2 (7 bases). V was shortened by 5 bases and J by 2 bases, with 16 bases between the two germline ends. The CDR3 extends over 15 amino acids. The V gene's germline CDR1 is SGHTA and CDR2 FQGNSA. CDR3 in amino acids: CASSPGGGEAYEQYF. DNA for the CDR3: TGTGCCAGCAGCCCAGGAGGGGGGGAAGCCTACGAGCAGTACTTC.

The genes are TRBV5-4 and TRBJ1-1; unclear D gene. The CDR3 spans 12 residues. The germline V gene encodes CDR1 SGHNT and CDR2 YYREEE (reference sequence). The ends were cut back, 4 bases at V and 3 bases at J, with 7 bases in the middle. The CDR3 sequence: CASSLEDTEAFF. Written as DNA, the CDR3 is TGTGCCAGCAGCCTAGAGGACACTGAAGCTTTCTTT. Based on the CDR3 plus reference TRBV5-4 and TRBJ1-1, the full variable domain is ETGVTQSPTHLIKTRGQQVTLRCSSQSGHNTVSWYQQALGQGPQFIFQYYREEENGRGNFPPRFSGLQFPNYSSELNVNALELDDSALYLCASSLEDTEAFFGQGTRLTVV.

The CDR3 sequence: CASSQDLGGLDNQPQHF. The CDR3 DNA is TGCGCCAGCAGCCAAGACTTGGGGGGGCTAGACAATCAGCCCCAGCATTTT. J is TRBJ1-5 and V is TRBV4-3, with TRBD1 as a possible D gene (6 bases). Trimming took 0 bases from V and 3 from J, leaving 15 bases between them. This CDR3 comprises 17 residues. Germline V CDR1 and CDR2: LGHNA, YSLEER.

This clone was seen a handful of times. The J gene is TRBJ1-5, the V gene TRBV2, with a possible D match to TRBD1 (5 bases). Germline loops: CDR1 SNHLY, CDR2 FYNNEI. This CDR3 contains 14 residues. The V gene lost 4 bases and the J gene lost 3 bases, with 10 bases spanning the gap. The CDR3 protein is CASSGGSSNQPQHF. The DNA for the CDR3 is TGTGCCAGCAGTGGGGGCAGCTCCAATCAGCCCCAGCATTTT.

The CDR3, as DNA: TGTGCCAGCAGCCAAGCGGGTGGGGTGACCCGAAGTCTCACCTTC. Its translation is CASSQAGGVTRSLTF. V usage is TRBV4-2 and J usage is TRBJ1-2, with D unresolved. The germline V gene encodes CDR1 LGHNA and CDR2 YNFKEQ. The CDR3 spans 15 residues. With 1 base removed from V and 13 bases from J, the gap between germline ends came to 22 bases.

The J gene is TRBJ1-5, the V gene TRBV5-6; D is perhaps TRBD1 (6 bases). The germline V gene encodes CDR1 SGHDT and CDR2 YYEEEE. V lost 0 bases and J lost 7, with 8 bases in between. The CDR3 runs 13 residues. CDR3 DNA sequence: TGTGCCAGCAGCTTGGGCAGGGGACAGCCCCAGCATTTT. It specifies CASSLGRGQPQHF. The variable domain in full, completed from reference TRBV5-6 and TRBJ1-5, reads DAGVTQSPTHLIKTRGQQVTLRCSPKSGHDTVSWYQQALGQGPQFIFQYYEEEERQRGNFPDRFSGHQFPNYSSELNVNALLLGDSALYLCASSLGRGQPQHFGDGTRLSIL.

The chain joins TRBV10-2 to TRBJ1-6; the D gene is possibly TRBD1 (5 bases). V was clipped by 6 bases and J by 8 bases, with 20 bases between them. Germline V lookup: CDR1 WSHSY, CDR2 SAAADI. The CDR3 has 16 residues. The CDR3 spells CASRGEVEGRHSPLHF. The DNA for the CDR3 is TGCGCCAGCAGGGGGGAGGTAGAGGGTCGACATTCACCCCTCCACTTT.

The chain links TRBV7-9 to TRBJ1-2; no firm D call. Between the trimmed V and J ends, which lost 5 bases and 3 bases, there was a span of 10 bases. Germline loops: CDR1 SEHNR, CDR2 FQNEAQ (reference sequence). The CDR3 is 13 residues long. The CDR3 reads CASSLEVDYGYTF. CDR3 in DNA: TGTGCCAGCAGCCTAGAGGTGGACTATGGCTACACCTTC.

The chain couples TRBV10-3 to TRBJ2-4, with 7 bases aligning to TRBD1. The CDR3 has 14 amino acids. CDR1 and CDR2 from the germline V gene are ENHRY and SYGVKD. With 3 bases clipped from V and 7 bases from J, the junction kept 6 bases outside the gene matches. Written as DNA, the CDR3 is TGTGCCATCAGTGACCGGGACAGAGGGAACATTCAGTACTTC. Protein product: CAISDRDRGNIQYF.

This sequence joins TRBV6-6 and TRBJ1-5, with TRBD1 identical over 7 bases. Germline V gene sequence: CDR1 MNHNY, CDR2 SVGAGI (reference sequence). With V trimmed by 8 bases and J by 7 bases, 11 bases remained unmatched. This CDR3 has 14 amino acids. CDR3 sequence reads: CASGRQGERQPQHF. As DNA, the CDR3 is TGTGCCAGCGGAAGACAGGGAGAGCGCCAGCCCCAGCATTTT.

The J gene is TRBJ1-4, the V gene TRBV15; 9 positions agree with TRBD1. Germline CDR1 reads LNHNV; CDR2 reads YYDKDF (reference sequence). The trim removed 5 bases at V and 5 bases at J, leaving 6 bases unmatched. The CDR3 consists of 15 residues. CDR3 amino acids: CATSRPGTGNEKLFF. CDR3 in DNA: TGTGCCACCAGCCGTCCCGGGACAGGGAATGAAAAACTGTTTTTT.

The chain carries TRBV6-2 or TRBV6-3 and TRBJ2-2, with D possibly called TRBD1 or TRBD2 (6 bases each). V lost 5 bases and J 7 bases, leaving 23 bases between the germline ends. Germline V gene data show CDR1 as MNHEY and CDR2 as SVGEGT. The CDR3 sequence is 17 residues long. The chain's CDR3 is CASSRGLAPGAGGELFF. The DNA of the CDR3 is TGTGCCAGCAGTCGGGGGTTAGCCCCGGGGGCCGGCGGGGAGCTGTTTTTT.

V and J are TRBV11-2 and TRBJ1-2; D is uncertain. The V and J ends lost 0 bases and 8 bases respectively, with 16 bases between them. This CDR3 spans 15 amino acids. Germline loops: CDR1 SGHAT, CDR2 FQNNGV. This CDR3 is CASSLETDRMGGYTF. CDR3 nucleotides: TGTGCCAGCAGCTTAGAAACGGACCGTATGGGAGGCTACACCTTC. Full variable domain (remainder filled in from reference TRBV11-2 and TRBJ1-2): EAGVAQSPRYKIIEKRQSVAFWCNPISGHATLYWYQQILGQGPKLLIQFQNNGVVDDSQLPKDRFSAERLKGVDSTLKIQPAKLEDSAVYLCASSLETDRMGGYTFGSGTRLTVV.